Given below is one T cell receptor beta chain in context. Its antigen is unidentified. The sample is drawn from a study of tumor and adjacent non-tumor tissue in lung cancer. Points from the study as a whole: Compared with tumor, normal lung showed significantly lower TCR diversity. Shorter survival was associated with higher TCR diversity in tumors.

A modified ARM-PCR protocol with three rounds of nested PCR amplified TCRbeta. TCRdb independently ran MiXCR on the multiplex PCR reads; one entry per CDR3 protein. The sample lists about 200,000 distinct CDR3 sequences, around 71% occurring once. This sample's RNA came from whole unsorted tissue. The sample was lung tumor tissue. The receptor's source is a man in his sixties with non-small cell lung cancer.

DNA of the CDR3: TGTGCCAGCAGCTTACCAGAGGGGGGCCGCACAGATACGCAGTATTTT. It codes for CASSLPEGGRTDTQYF. This sequence joins TRBV11-3 and TRBJ2-3; tentatively, D is TRBD1 or TRBD2 (6 bases each). Trimming removed 2 bases from V and 1 base from J, with 13 bases in between. CDR1 is SGHNT and CDR2 is YENEEA in the germline V gene. The CDR3 contains 16 residues.